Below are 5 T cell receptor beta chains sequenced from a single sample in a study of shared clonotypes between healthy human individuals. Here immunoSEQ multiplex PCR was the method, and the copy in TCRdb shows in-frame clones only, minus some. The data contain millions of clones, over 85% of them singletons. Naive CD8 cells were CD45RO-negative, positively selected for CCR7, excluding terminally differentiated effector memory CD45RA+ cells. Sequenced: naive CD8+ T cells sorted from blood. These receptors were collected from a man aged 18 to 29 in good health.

CDR3 protein: CASSLGTGEQYF. The CDR3 region has the DNA TGTGCCAGCAGCCTAGGGACTGGTGAGCAGTACTTC. The rearrangement uses TRBV7-2 and TRBJ2-7, with a tentative D call TRBD2 (6 bases). This CDR3 region has 12 residues. Trimming pared 5 bases from V and 7 bases from J, leaving 12 bases between. Germline V lookup: CDR1 SGHTA, CDR2 FQGNSA.

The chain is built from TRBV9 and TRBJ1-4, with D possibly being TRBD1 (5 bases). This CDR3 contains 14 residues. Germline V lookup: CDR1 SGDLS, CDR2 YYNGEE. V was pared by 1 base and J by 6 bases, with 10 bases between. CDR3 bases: TGTGCCAGCAGCGTATGGGGGTCGGATGAAAAACTGTTTTTT. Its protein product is CASSVWGSDEKLFF.

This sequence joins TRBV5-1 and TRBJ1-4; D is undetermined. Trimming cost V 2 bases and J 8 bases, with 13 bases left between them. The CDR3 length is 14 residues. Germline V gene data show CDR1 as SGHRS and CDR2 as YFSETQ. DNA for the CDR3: TGCGCCAGCAGCTTCAGTCCCGGGAGCGAAAAACTGTTTTTT. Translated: CASSFSPGSEKLFF.

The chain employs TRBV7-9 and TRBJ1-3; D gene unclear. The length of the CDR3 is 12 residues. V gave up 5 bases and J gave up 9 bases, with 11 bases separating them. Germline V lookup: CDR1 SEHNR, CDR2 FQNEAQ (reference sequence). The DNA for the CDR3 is TGTGCCAGCAGCCCGGAGGGCGTCACCATATATTTT. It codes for CASSPEGVTIYF. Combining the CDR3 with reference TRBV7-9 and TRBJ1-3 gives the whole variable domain DTGVSQNPRHKITKRGQNVTFRCDPISEHNRLYWYRQTLGQGPEFLTYFQNEAQLEKSRLLSDRFSAERPKGSFSTLEIQRTEQGDSAMYLCASSPEGVTIYFGEGSWLTVV.

CDR3 DNA: TGCGCCAGCAGTGAGGAACAGGGTGGTAATTCACCCCTCCACTTT. Protein: CASSEEQGGNSPLHF. This rearrangement joins TRBV10-1 to TRBJ1-6; tentative D call: TRBD1 (6 bases). The germline V gene encodes CDR1 WNHNN and CDR2 SYGVQD (reference sequence). V was cut by 2 bases and J by 6 bases, with 11 bases left in between. CDR3 length: 15 residues.